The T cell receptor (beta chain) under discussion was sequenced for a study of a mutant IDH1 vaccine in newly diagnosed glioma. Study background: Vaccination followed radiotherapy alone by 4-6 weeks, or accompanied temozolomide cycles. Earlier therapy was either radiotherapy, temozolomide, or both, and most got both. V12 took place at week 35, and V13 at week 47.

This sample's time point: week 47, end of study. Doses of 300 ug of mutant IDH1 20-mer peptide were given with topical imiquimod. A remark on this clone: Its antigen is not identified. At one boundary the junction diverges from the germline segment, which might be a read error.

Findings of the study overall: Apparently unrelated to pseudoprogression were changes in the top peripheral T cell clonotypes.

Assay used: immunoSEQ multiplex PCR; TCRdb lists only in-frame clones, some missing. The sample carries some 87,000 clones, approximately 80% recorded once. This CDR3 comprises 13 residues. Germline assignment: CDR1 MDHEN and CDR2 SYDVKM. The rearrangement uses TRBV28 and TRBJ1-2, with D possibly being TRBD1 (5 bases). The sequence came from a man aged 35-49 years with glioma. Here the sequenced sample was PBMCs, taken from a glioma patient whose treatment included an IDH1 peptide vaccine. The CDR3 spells CASTLNPGVGYTF. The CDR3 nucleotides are TGTGCCAGCACTTTAAACCCGGGGGTAGGCTACACCTTC.